This is a list of T cell receptor beta chains from one sample in a study of CXCR3-negative and CXCR3-positive naive CD8 T cells. TCRdb reprocessed the 5' RACE reads, keeping one entry per CDR3 protein, no DNA. This listing includes 50,000 to 55,000 distinct CDR3 sequences. Sequenced sample: naive CXCR3- CD8+ T cells from blood. All receptors derive from a human donor in good health. Some clones in this sample may be carry-over from other donors' samples. Each CDR3 is given with its conserved first and last residue. Clone size is shown for a subset of rows, as once, few, many or a class of expanded clone.

cdr3_aa v_call clone_size j_call
CASSLSKGGTYEQYF TRBV27 - TRBJ2-7
CASSSGTEPGEQYF TRBV4-3 - TRBJ2-7
CSVLVDHNYEQYF TRBV20-1 - TRBJ2-7
CASSLNPGFYEQYF TRBV7-2 medium-sized TRBJ2-7
CASRAGGRSSYEQYF TRBV28 - TRBJ2-7
CASSTVGELFF TRBV25-1 - TRBJ2-2
CASSFETVNTEAFF TRBV5-4 - TRBJ1-1
CASSLRGEGALGYTF TRBV28 - TRBJ1-2
CASSFLATGGYEQFF TRBV6-2/TRBV6-3 - TRBJ2-1
CASNGAPGGYEQYF TRBV28 - TRBJ2-7
CASSQSGGQAYGYTF TRBV23-1 - TRBJ1-2
CASSLATGRADTQYF TRBV7-6 medium-sized TRBJ2-3
CASSQARDQSYEQYF TRBV4-2 - TRBJ2-7
CASSFMSGGGRTSTDTQYF TRBV27 - TRBJ2-3
CASSSDPRNQPQHF TRBV7-9 - TRBJ1-5
CASSVVLGRSPEAFF TRBV9 - TRBJ1-1
CSHGTGEAEQFF TRBV29-1 - TRBJ2-1
CASSLGAADEQFF TRBV28 - TRBJ2-1
CASTGAGANVLTF TRBV12-3/TRBV12-4 - TRBJ2-6
CASSQGAGGLNEQFF TRBV4-2 - TRBJ2-1
CASSPQRDQPQHF TRBV18 - TRBJ1-5
CSAEGSSHEQYF TRBV29-1 - TRBJ2-7
CASSEADTYNEQFF TRBV27 - TRBJ2-1
CASSPTPGELFF TRBV6-2/TRBV6-3 - TRBJ2-2
CASSFPSSGEPHGELFF TRBV28 - TRBJ2-2
CASSPRTSANEQFF TRBV27 - TRBJ2-1
CASSSGQGEPYEQYF TRBV5-1 - TRBJ2-7
CASSSAGTSGEQYF TRBV11-2 - TRBJ2-7
CASSKGTGELFF TRBV12-3/TRBV12-4 - TRBJ2-2
CATSRDKGTGGQEQYF TRBV15 - TRBJ2-7
CASSLVLAGTADTQYF TRBV7-2 - TRBJ2-3
CASSFTGRGSSTEAFF TRBV6-2/TRBV6-3 - TRBJ1-1
CASSLAQGSYEQYF TRBV6-2/TRBV6-3 - TRBJ2-7
CASTKTKDRGWEAFF TRBV21-1 - TRBJ1-1
CASRERQNTGELFF TRBV5-1 - TRBJ2-2
CASSSSGVSYGYTF TRBV6-5 - TRBJ1-2
CASRWDTSDEQFF TRBV21-1 - TRBJ2-1
CASSPTQANEQYF TRBV11-2 - TRBJ2-7
CSVVPERGLGEQYF TRBV29-1 - TRBJ2-7
CASSYRQSNQPQHF TRBV6-2/TRBV6-3 - TRBJ1-5
CASSSSGTAEQYF TRBV7-9 - TRBJ2-7
CSVRGAGQGPYEQYF TRBV29-1 - TRBJ2-7
CASSYLPEQSYEQYF TRBV6-5 - TRBJ2-7
CASSFLSEGGQNNEQFF TRBV6-2/TRBV6-3 - TRBJ2-1
CASSETGDYGYTF TRBV25-1 - TRBJ1-2
CASSTRLAATIGDTTGELFF TRBV14 - TRBJ2-2
CASSPIVNAYEQYF TRBV4-3 - TRBJ2-7
CSVDTTGDYGYTF TRBV29-1 - TRBJ1-2
CASSYEGGEDGYTF TRBV6-6 - TRBJ1-2
CSSRGLGETQYF TRBV29-1 - TRBJ2-5
CASSLWDEAYEQYF TRBV7-2 - TRBJ2-7
CASSPQRDSNQPQHF TRBV4-2 - TRBJ1-5
CASSKWWARALSYEQYF TRBV21-1 - TRBJ2-7
CASSLFGLAGNSDTQYF TRBV12-3/TRBV12-4 - TRBJ2-3